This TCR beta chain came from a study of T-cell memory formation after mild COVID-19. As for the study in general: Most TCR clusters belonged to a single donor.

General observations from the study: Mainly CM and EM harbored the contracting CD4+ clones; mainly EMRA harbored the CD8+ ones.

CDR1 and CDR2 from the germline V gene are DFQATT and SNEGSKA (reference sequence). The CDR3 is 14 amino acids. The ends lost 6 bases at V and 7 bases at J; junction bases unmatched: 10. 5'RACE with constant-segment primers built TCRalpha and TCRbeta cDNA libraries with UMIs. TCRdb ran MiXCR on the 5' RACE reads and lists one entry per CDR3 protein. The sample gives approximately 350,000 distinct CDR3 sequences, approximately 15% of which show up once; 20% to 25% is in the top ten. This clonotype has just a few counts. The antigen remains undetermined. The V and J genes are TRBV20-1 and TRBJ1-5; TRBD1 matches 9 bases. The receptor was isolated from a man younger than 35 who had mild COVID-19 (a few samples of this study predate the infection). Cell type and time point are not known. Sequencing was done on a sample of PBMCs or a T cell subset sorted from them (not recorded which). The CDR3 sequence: CSAVRDRVYQPQHF. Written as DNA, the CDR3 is TGCAGTGCCGTCCGGGACAGGGTGTACCAGCCCCAGCATTTT.